The 16 T cell receptor beta chains listed next were all sequenced from one sample in a study of early stage breast cancer tumors. Measured with immunoSEQ multiplex PCR; TCRdb has only the in-frame clones, and not every one. The sample consists of around 14,000 clones, around 80% of them appearing once. Material: normal breast tissue next to the tumor. These receptors all come from a person aged 50 to 59 with breast cancer.

The chain combines TRBV15 with TRBJ2-1; tentatively, D is TRBD1 (6 bases). This CDR3 comprises 15 residues. CDR1 and CDR2 from the germline V gene are LNHNV and YYDKDF (reference sequence). The V and J ends lost 4 bases and 3 bases respectively, with 13 bases between them. The CDR3 coding sequence is TGTGCCACCAGCACCGAGCAGGGGATCTACAATGAGCAGTTCTTC. This codes for CATSTEQGIYNEQFF.

The gene calls are TRBV18 and TRBJ1-2, with a possible D match to TRBD1 (5 bases). CDR1 is KGHSH, CDR2 LQKENI, per germline. V was trimmed by 2 bases and J by 6 bases, leaving 16 bases between them. This CDR3 spans 15 amino acids. This CDR3 is CASSPRSTGVDGYTF. The CDR3 DNA reads as TGTGCCAGCTCACCAAGGTCTACAGGAGTAGATGGCTACACCTTC.

The V and J genes are TRBV2 and TRBJ2-1, with TRBD1 identical over 7 bases. Per germline, CDR1 SNHLY and CDR2 FYNNEI. The CDR3 totals 13 residues. V trimming: 7 bases; J trimming: 8 bases; junction bases outside the gene matches: 8. CDR3 protein: CASTQTGWDEQFF. The CDR3 DNA is TGTGCCAGCACCCAGACAGGGTGGGATGAGCAGTTCTTC. Together with reference TRBV2 and TRBJ2-1, the CDR3 gives the full variable domain: EPEVTQTPSHQVTQMGQEVILRCVPISNHLYFYWYRQILGQKVEFLVSFYNNEISEKSEIFDDQFSVERPDGSNFTLKIRSTKLEDSAMYFCASTQTGWDEQFFGPGTRLTVL.

V gene TRBV6-1 combines with J gene TRBJ1-1; D possibly corresponds to TRBD1 (5 bases). CDR1 and CDR2 (germline): MNHNS, SASEGT. The V end was cut by 2 bases, the J end by 5 bases, with 12 bases between. The CDR3 extends over 14 amino acids. CDR3 sequence: CASSELGGRTEAFF. CDR3 in DNA: TGTGCCAGCAGTGAATTGGGGGGAAGGACTGAAGCTTTCTTT.

This sequence joins TRBV18 and TRBJ2-5; D assignment may be TRBD1 or TRBD2 (5 bases each). Per the germline V gene, CDR1 is KGHSH and CDR2 is LQKENI. The V end was cut by 5 bases, the J end by 2 bases, with 18 bases between. The length of the CDR3 is 16 residues. CDR3 coding DNA: TGTGCCAGCTCATCAACCGGGACCGCTATACAAGAGACCCAGTACTTC. This codes for CASSSTGTAIQETQYF.

The chain combines TRBV28 with TRBJ2-6; 7 bases are shared with TRBD1. CDR3 size: 17 residues. Looked up from germline, CDR1 is MDHEN and CDR2 is SYDVKM. Germline trimming cut 5 bases from V and 4 bases from J; bases unmatched to any gene: 11. CDR3 in amino acids: CASSPQDRAWGANVLTF. In DNA form, the CDR3 reads TGTGCCAGCAGTCCACAAGACAGGGCTTGGGGGGCCAACGTCCTGACTTTC.

The chain carries TRBV5-1 and TRBJ2-3; no clear D. The CDR3 is made up of 13 amino acids. The germline V gene encodes CDR1 SGHRS and CDR2 YFSETQ. The V and J ends lost 0 bases and 2 bases respectively, with 4 bases between them. CDR3 coding DNA: TGCGCCAGCAGCTTGGCTTTCACAGATACGCAGTATTTT. It translates to CASSLAFTDTQYF. The entire variable domain, with the rest obtained from reference TRBV5-1 and TRBJ2-3, is as follows: KAGVTQTPRYLIKTRGQQVTLSCSPISGHRSVSWYQQTPGQGLQFLFEYFSETQRNKGNFPGRFSGRQFSNSRSEMNVSTLELGDSALYLCASSLAFTDTQYFGPGTRLTVL.

The rearrangement uses TRBV28 and TRBJ1-1; D perhaps matches TRBD1 (5 bases). Looked up from germline, CDR1 is MDHEN and CDR2 is SYDVKM. The V end lost 6 bases, the J end lost 4 bases, and 9 bases lay between the germline ends. This CDR3 spans 12 amino acids. CDR3 loop: CASRQDITEAFF. The CDR3 region has the DNA TGTGCCAGCAGACAGGATATCACTGAAGCTTTCTTT.

The chain links TRBV6-1 to TRBJ2-1; TRBD1 is a possible D gene (5 bases). CDR3 length: 14 residues. V lost 6 bases, J lost 0 bases, and 9 bases lay in between. Germline CDR1 MNHNS, CDR2 SASEGT. The CDR3 reads CASRADNSYNEQFF. The CDR3 bases are TGTGCCAGCAGGGCGGACAACTCCTACAATGAGCAGTTCTTC.

The CDR3 sequence is CASSRMDEQYF. The CDR3 nucleotides read TGTGCCAGCTCACGCATGGATGAGCAGTACTTC. The gene calls are TRBV18 and TRBJ2-7; D is unresolved. Per the germline V gene, CDR1 is KGHSH and CDR2 is LQKENI. The CDR3 totals 11 residues. The ends were cut back, 4 bases at V and 7 bases at J, with 8 bases in the middle. Supplemented by reference TRBV18 and TRBJ2-7, the full variable domain reads NAGVMQNPRHLVRRRGQEARLRCSPMKGHSHVYWYRQLPEEGLKFMVYLQKENIIDESGMPKERFSAEFPKEGPSILRIQQVVRGDSAAYFCASSRMDEQYFGPGTRLTVT.

The chain links TRBV6-4 to TRBJ1-3; D is undetermined. V lost 2 bases to trimming and J lost 0 bases, with 5 bases between them. CDR3 length: 14 residues. Per the germline V gene, CDR1 is MRHNA and CDR2 is SNTAGT. Written as DNA, the CDR3 is TGTGCCAGCAGTGACCCCTCCTCTGGAAACACCATATATTTT. Protein sequence: CASSDPSSGNTIYF.

CDR3 sequence: CASSSGAAAGNTIYF. The DNA of the CDR3 is TGTGCCAGCAGCTCCGGGGCGGCGGCGGGAAACACCATATATTTT. The V call is TRBV11-1, the J call TRBJ1-3; D perhaps matches TRBD1 (5 bases). The length of the CDR3 is 15 residues. Trimming stripped 4 bases from V and 4 bases from J, with 14 bases between. CDR1 and CDR2 from the germline V gene are SGHAT and FQDESV (reference sequence).

This clone has only a few counts. The gene calls are TRBV7-9 and TRBJ2-1; TRBD1 aligns across 7 bases. The CDR3 sequence is 15 residues long. The junction had 12 bases not matched to a gene; V was cut back by 7 bases and J by 6 bases. From germline, CDR1 is SEHNR and CDR2 FQNEAQ (reference sequence). The CDR3 reads CASNGDRQSVNEQFF. DNA for the CDR3: TGTGCCAGCAACGGGGACAGACAGTCGGTCAATGAGCAGTTCTTC. Filled out from reference TRBV7-9 and TRBJ2-1, the complete variable domain reads DTGVSQNPRHKITKRGQNVTFRCDPISEHNRLYWYRQTLGQGPEFLTYFQNEAQLEKSRLLSDRFSAERPKGSFSTLEIQRTEQGDSAMYLCASNGDRQSVNEQFFGPGTRLTVL.

V and J are TRBV5-1 and TRBJ1-6; D is undetermined. Germline V lookup: CDR1 SGHRS, CDR2 YFSETQ. V lost 0 bases and J lost 6, with 10 bases in between. The CDR3 sequence is 15 residues long. The CDR3 sequence is CASSLEGLSNSPLHF. In DNA, the CDR3 is TGCGCCAGCAGCTTGGAGGGTCTTAGTAATTCACCCCTCCACTTT.

The chain is built from TRBV11-3 and TRBJ2-1; 9 nucleotides agree with TRBD1. V lost 5 bases and J lost 8; bases outside the gene matches: 10. Germline V CDR1 and CDR2: SGHNT, YENEEA. CDR3 length: 15 amino acids. DNA of the CDR3: TGTGCCAGCAGCCCAGGGACAGGGCAATCCGATGAGCAGTTCTTC. This gives the protein CASSPGTGQSDEQFF.

The chain recombines TRBV9 with TRBJ2-1; D is ambiguous. The V end lost 0 bases, the J end lost 9 bases, and 13 bases lay between the germline ends. The CDR3 is 14 amino acids. Per germline, CDR1 SGDLS and CDR2 YYNGEE. As DNA, the CDR3 is TGTGCCAGCAGCGTAGCAATAGGCGGTGGTGAGCAGTTCTTC. This codes for CASSVAIGGGEQFF.